This TCR beta chain was captured in a study of T cell responses to AZD1222 COVID-19 vaccine. Repertoires were generated with immunoSEQ multiplex PCR, while TCRdb's copy carries only in-frame clones and drops some. The top ten hold about 50% of the sample, which has roughly 44,000 clones, approximately 83% seen once. As concerns this clone: Its antigen is not known.

V lost 6 bases and J 7 bases, leaving 14 bases between the germline ends. Germline values: CDR1 SGHNT, CDR2 YYREEE (reference sequence). The CDR3 is made up of 14 amino acids. Findings and caveats of the study: Baseline antibody screening turned up just a handful of seropositive AZD1222 recipients. Mostly white British, mostly female donors; authors suggested clonal diversity may be underestimated.

This specimen was peripheral blood, taken on day 0 of AZD1222 vaccination. The clonotype originates from an adult in good health. The rearrangement joins TRBV5-4 to TRBJ1-6; the D is unclear. The CDR3 here is CASTQGRMNSPLHF. The CDR3 bases are TGTGCCAGCACCCAAGGCAGGATGAATTCACCCCTCCACTTT.